This T cell receptor beta chain was identified during a study of blood T cell repertoires in COVID-19. The ends lost 7 bases at V and 9 bases at J; junction bases unmatched: 13. The germline V gene has CDR1 SGHRS and CDR2 YFSETQ. The CDR3 is 15 residues long. As processed by the authors: Reference gene primers were amplified, and this amplification served to estimate nucleated cell counts. Only in-frame clones appear in the TCRdb table, and some are missing; sequencing was by immunoSEQ multiplex PCR. That table supplies the V and J calls and clone size; D and trimming were determined from the DNA. The top ten hold around 15% of the sample, which has about 150,000 clones, around 80% seen once. This clone has only a few counts.

The sequence derives from a human donor with acute or convalescent COVID-19. The donor label of this sample is uncertain. The chain carries TRBV5-1 and TRBJ2-2, with TRBD2 identical over 9 bases. The sequenced material came from peripheral blood. DNA of the CDR3: TGCGCCAGCCAGCAAGCGGGGGGCGTGACCCGGGAGCTGTTTTTT. This translates into CASQQAGGVTRELFF.